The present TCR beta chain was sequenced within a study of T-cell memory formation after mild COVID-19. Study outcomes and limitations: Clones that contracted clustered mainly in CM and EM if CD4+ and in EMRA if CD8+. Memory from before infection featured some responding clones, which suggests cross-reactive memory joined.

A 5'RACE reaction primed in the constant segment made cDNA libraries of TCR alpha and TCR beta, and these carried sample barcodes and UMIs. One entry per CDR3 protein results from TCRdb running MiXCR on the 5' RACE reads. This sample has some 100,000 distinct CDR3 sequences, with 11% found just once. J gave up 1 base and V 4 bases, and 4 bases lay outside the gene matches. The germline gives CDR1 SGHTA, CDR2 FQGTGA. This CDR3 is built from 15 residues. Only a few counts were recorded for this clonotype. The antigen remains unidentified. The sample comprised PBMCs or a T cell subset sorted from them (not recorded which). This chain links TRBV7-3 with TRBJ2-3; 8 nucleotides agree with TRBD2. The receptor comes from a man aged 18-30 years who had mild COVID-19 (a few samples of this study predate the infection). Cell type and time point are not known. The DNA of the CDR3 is TGTGCCAGCAGCTACGGGGGGGGCGGCACAGATACGCAGTATTTT. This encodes CASSYGGGGTDTQYF.